What follows are 17 T cell receptor beta chains derived from one specimen sequenced in a study of CD8 T cells in Susac syndrome. Random hexamers were used to reverse transcribe the RNA input (about 0.5 to 1 ug). From the immunoSEQ multiplex PCR reads, TCRdb called clonotypes with MiXCR, one entry per CDR3 protein. The table records 160,000 or so distinct CDR3 sequences, roughly 95% of them present only once. Material: CD8+ T cells from PBMCs. These receptors all stem from a human donor with multiple sclerosis.

The chain has TRBV3-1 and TRBJ2-3, with a possible D match to TRBD2 (7 bases). The CDR3 is 17 residues long. Germline V CDR1 and CDR2: LGHDT, YNNKEL (reference sequence). V was cut by 2 bases and J by 2 bases, with 17 bases left in between. The CDR3 bases are TGTGCCAGCAGCCAAACAGGACGCGGGGGCTTCACAGATACGCAGTATTTT. It specifies CASSQTGRGGFTDTQYF.

CDR3 protein: CASSPSLNTEAFF. In DNA form, the CDR3 reads TGTGCCAGCAGTCCCTCGTTGAACACTGAAGCTTTCTTT. The chain has TRBV12-3 or TRBV12-4 and TRBJ1-1; D ambiguous. V lost 5 bases to trimming and J lost 0 bases, with 7 bases between them. CDR3 length equals 13 residues.

This chain links TRBV24-1 with TRBJ2-3; 10 nucleotides agree with TRBD2. Losses at the gene ends were 1 base for V and 6 bases for J; bases not matched to a gene: 3. Germline V gives CDR1 KGHDR, CDR2 SFDVKD. The CDR3 runs to 15 residues. CDR3 DNA: TGTGCCACCAGTGATTTAGCGGGGGGGCCTGATACGCAGTATTTT. Translated: CATSDLAGGPDTQYF.

The gene calls are TRBV3-1 and TRBJ2-5; TRBD2 aligns across 10 bases. J lost 4 bases, V lost 0 bases, and 14 bases had no gene match. The germline V gene encodes CDR1 LGHDT and CDR2 YNNKEL (reference sequence). This CDR3 is 19 amino acids long. The DNA of the CDR3 is TGTGCCAGCAGCCAAGATAGTCTTTGGAGCGGGGGGGTTTTAGAGACCCAGTACTTC. Amino acid sequence: CASSQDSLWSGGVLETQYF.

A single count supports this clonotype. This chain uses TRBV5-1 with TRBJ1-2; 8 bases line up with TRBD1. V lost 3 bases, J lost 3 bases, and 1 base stayed unmatched. Germline CDR1 and CDR2: SGHRS and YFSETQ. The CDR3 has 13 amino acids. In DNA form, the CDR3 reads TGCGCCAGCAGCTCGGGACAGGACTATGGCTACACCTTC. Its protein is CASSSGQDYGYTF.

CDR3 loop: CASSYYQTSGTTYEQYF. The CDR3 bases are TGCGCCAGCAGCTATTACCAGACTAGCGGGACCACCTACGAGCAGTACTTC. This chain joins TRBV5-1 and TRBJ2-7, with TRBD2 matching over 11 bases. This CDR3 region has 17 residues. Trimming at V came to 3 bases and at J to 2 bases, leaving 10 bases not matched to a gene. The germline V gene has CDR1 SGHRS and CDR2 YFSETQ.

The chain couples TRBV29-1 to TRBJ2-4, with D unclear. V gave up 8 bases and J gave up 1 base, with 12 bases separating them. CDR1 and CDR2 (germline): SQVTM, ANQGSEA. The CDR3 spans 13 residues. The CDR3 loop is CSTHDVAKNIQYF. CDR3 sequence (DNA): TGCAGCACTCACGACGTGGCCAAAAACATTCAGTACTTC.

This chain connects TRBV2 to TRBJ2-1; 9 bases map to TRBD2. There are 14 residues in the CDR3. Per the germline V gene, CDR1 is SNHLY and CDR2 is FYNNEI. The junction had 5 bases not matched to a gene; V was cut back by 5 bases and J by 6 bases. Here the CDR3 reads CASSWLAGSNEQFF. CDR3 DNA sequence: TGTGCCAGCAGTTGGCTAGCGGGGTCCAATGAGCAGTTCTTC.

The chain uses TRBV11-3 and TRBJ2-3; D not resolved. Trimming pared 5 bases from V and 3 bases from J, leaving 18 bases between. Per germline, CDR1 SGHNT and CDR2 YENEEA. The CDR3 covers 16 residues. The CDR3 DNA is TGTGCCAGCAGCAAAGGACCCAACTGGCTAACAGATACGCAGTATTTT. The encoded protein is CASSKGPNWLTDTQYF.

J is TRBJ2-1 and V is TRBV11-3; no firm D call. The CDR3 has 12 amino acids. With 2 bases removed from V and 9 bases from J, the gap between germline ends came to 8 bases. Germline loops: CDR1 SGHNT, CDR2 YENEEA. CDR3 region: CASSLPRSEQFF. In DNA form, the CDR3 reads TGTGCCAGCAGCTTACCGAGAAGTGAGCAGTTCTTC.

The chain employs TRBV9 and TRBJ1-2, with D possibly matching TRBD1 (5 bases). Trimming removed 5 bases at V and 4 bases at J, with 15 bases between. The CDR3 is made up of 14 amino acids. In germline, CDR1 is SGDLS, CDR2 YYNGEE. In nucleotides, the CDR3 is TGTGCCAGCAGTCCCTCGGGGGAACCCTATGGCTACACCTTC. Translation: CASSPSGEPYGYTF.

The V call is TRBV27, the J call TRBJ1-6; D is unresolved. Germline values: CDR1 MNHEY, CDR2 SMNVEV (reference sequence). V was shortened by 6 bases and J by 7 bases, with 19 bases between the two germline ends. The CDR3 is 16 residues long. The CDR3 loop is CASRLTGLLANSPLHF. CDR3 DNA sequence: TGTGCCAGCAGACTCACGGGCCTCCTAGCCAATTCACCCCTCCACTTT.

CDR3 coding DNA: TGTGCCAGCAGTTGGGCCCGGGACTATGGCTACACCTTC. Its translation is CASSWARDYGYTF. The gene calls are TRBV12-3 or TRBV12-4 and TRBJ1-2; D gene ambiguous. This CDR3 comprises 13 residues. Trimming pared 4 bases from V and 3 bases from J, leaving 9 bases between.

The table lists this clonotype with a few counts. V gene TRBV28 combines with J gene TRBJ2-1, with TRBD1 matching 7 bases. V trimming: 5 bases; J trimming: 7 bases; junction bases outside the gene matches: 5. In germline, CDR1 is MDHEN, CDR2 SYDVKM. There are 13 residues in the CDR3. In DNA form, the CDR3 reads TGTGCCAGCAGTCCTCCCAGGGGGAATGAGCAGTTCTTC. Translation: CASSPPRGNEQFF.

The V call is TRBV29-1, the J call TRBJ2-1; D gene ambiguous. Trimming took off 8 bases at V and 2 bases at J, with 19 bases between the two ends. From germline, CDR1 is SQVTM and CDR2 ANQGSEA. This CDR3 is 15 amino acids long. The CDR3 region is CSLIFGLAPYNEQFF. CDR3 bases: TGCAGCCTCATCTTCGGGTTAGCCCCCTACAATGAGCAGTTCTTC.

The CDR3 region has the DNA TGTGCCAGCAGCTTTAGAGATACCGAGAACACTGAAGCTTTCTTT. Translating gives CASSFRDTENTEAFF. The genes are TRBV7-6 and TRBJ1-1; no clear D. V lost 3 bases, J lost 1 base, and 12 bases lay in between. Germline V gene lookup returns CDR1 SGHVS and CDR2 FNYEAQ. The CDR3 is 15 residues long. Filled out from reference TRBV7-6 and TRBJ1-1, the complete variable domain reads GAGVSQSPRYKVTKRGQDVALRCDPISGHVSLYWYRQALGQGPEFLTYFNYEAQQDKSGLPNDRFSAERPEGSISTLTIQRTEQRDSAMYRCASSFRDTENTEAFFGQGTRLTVV.

The V call is TRBV29-1, the J call TRBJ2-3; 13 bases are a match to TRBD2. This CDR3 contains 16 residues. Germline lookup yields CDR1 SQVTM and CDR2 ANQGSEA. V gave up 6 bases and J gave up 3 bases; unmatched junction bases: 9. The CDR3 is CSVSGLAGFRTDTQYF. The CDR3 DNA reads TGCAGCGTATCGGGACTAGCGGGATTTCGGACAGATACGCAGTATTTT.